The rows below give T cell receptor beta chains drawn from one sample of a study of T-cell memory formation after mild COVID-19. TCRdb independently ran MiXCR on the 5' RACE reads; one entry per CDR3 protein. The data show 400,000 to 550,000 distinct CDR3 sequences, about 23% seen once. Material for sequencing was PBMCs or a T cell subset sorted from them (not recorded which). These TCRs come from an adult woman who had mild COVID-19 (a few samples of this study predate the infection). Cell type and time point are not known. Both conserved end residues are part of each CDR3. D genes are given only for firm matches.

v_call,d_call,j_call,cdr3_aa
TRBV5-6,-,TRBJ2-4,CASSPRVQKLAKNIQYF
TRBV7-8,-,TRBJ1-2,CASSDHGVEGGYTF
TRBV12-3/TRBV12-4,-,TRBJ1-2,CASRPYRAANYGYTF
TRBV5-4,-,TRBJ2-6,CASSLADAGANVLTF
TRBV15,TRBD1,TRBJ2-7,CATSRSPPRDRGYEQYF
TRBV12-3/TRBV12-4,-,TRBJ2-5,CASSLDRKQETQYF
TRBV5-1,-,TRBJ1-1,CASSLEGVRNTEAFF
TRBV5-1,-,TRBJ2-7,CDSSHPANEQYF
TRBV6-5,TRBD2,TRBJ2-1,CASALGLAASSYNEQFF
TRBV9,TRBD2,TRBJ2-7,CASSVVSSGPTYEQYF
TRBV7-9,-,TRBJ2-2,CASSLALDTENTGELFF
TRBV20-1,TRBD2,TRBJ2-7,CSARPYPSGDYEQYF
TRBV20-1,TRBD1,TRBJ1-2,CSAKVWTGGTHGYTF